Below are 17 T cell receptor beta chains sequenced from a single sample in a study of control samples from healthy donors and cancer patients. Sequencing used immunoSEQ multiplex PCR; TCRdb keeps in-frame clones, though not all of them. The data show 90,000 to 100,000 clones, 75% to 85% seen once. Sequenced sample: blood. The receptors originated from a young woman in good health.

The chain is built from TRBV19 and TRBJ2-1; TRBD2 matches at 10 bases. Trimming cost V 4 bases and J 4 bases; bases outside gene matches: 16. Germline V lookup: CDR1 LNHDA, CDR2 SQIVND (reference sequence). The CDR3 totals 19 residues. Here the CDR3 DNA reads TGTGCCAGTAGTACACCTTTTAGTAGCGGGGGGAATCCTTACAATGAGCAGTTCTTC. This gives the protein CASSTPFSSGGNPYNEQFF.

The chain has TRBV5-1 and TRBJ2-1; a possible D gene is TRBD1 (6 bases). The CDR3 has 14 amino acids. Germline assignment: CDR1 SGHRS and CDR2 YFSETQ. Between the trimmed V and J ends, which lost 4 bases and 5 bases, there was a span of 13 bases. CDR3 sequence reads: CASSMTGANNEQFF. DNA of the CDR3: TGCGCCAGCAGCATGACAGGTGCCAACAATGAGCAGTTCTTC. The whole variable domain, filled in from reference TRBV5-1 and TRBJ2-1, reads KAGVTQTPRYLIKTRGQQVTLSCSPISGHRSVSWYQQTPGQGLQFLFEYFSETQRNKGNFPGRFSGRQFSNSRSEMNVSTLELGDSALYLCASSMTGANNEQFFGPGTRLTVL.

On this clone itself: Distinct nucleotide sequences in the sample also encode this CDR3. Here the CDR3 DNA reads TGCGCCAGCAGCTCCGGACAGGGTGAAGAAAAACTGTTTTTT. Protein sequence: CASSSGQGEEKLFF. The V gene is TRBV5-1, the J gene TRBJ1-4; 8 bases align to TRBD1. V gave up 3 bases and J gave up 8 bases; unmatched junction bases: 6. In germline, CDR1 is SGHRS, CDR2 YFSETQ. The CDR3 covers 14 residues.

In this sample, this clone turned up once. This chain connects TRBV7-9 to TRBJ1-3; D is undetermined. Trimming cost V 6 bases and J 4 bases, with 10 bases left between them. The CDR3 runs 13 residues. The germline CDR1 and CDR2 sequences are SEHNR and FQNEAQ (reference sequence). As DNA, the CDR3 is TGTGCCAGCAGGATAGACGGAGGAAACACCATATATTTT. Its translation: CASRIDGGNTIYF.

The genes are TRBV7-2 and TRBJ2-5; D remains unclear. Germline lookup yields CDR1 SGHTA and CDR2 FQGNSA. The length of the CDR3 is 11 residues. V was shortened by 3 bases and J by 6 bases, with 5 bases between the two germline ends. The CDR3 spells CASSFIQTQYF. The CDR3 nucleotides are TGTGCCAGCAGCTTCATACAGACCCAGTACTTC. Variable domain in full (rest from reference TRBV7-2 and TRBJ2-5): GAGVSQSPSNKVTEKGKDVELRCDPISGHTALYWYRQSLGQGLEFLIYFQGNSAPDKSGLPSDRFSAERTGGSVSTLTIQRTQQEDSAVYLCASSFIQTQYFGPGTRLLVL.

The chain links TRBV4-3 to TRBJ1-2; D remains unclear. The CDR3 totals 14 residues. Germline loops: CDR1 LGHNA, CDR2 YSLEER. Deletions cut 0 bases from V and 0 bases from J, with 5 bases between. CDR3 region: CASSQEEANYGYTF. Written as DNA, the CDR3 is TGCGCCAGCAGCCAAGAAGAGGCTAACTATGGCTACACCTTC.

V is TRBV6-6 and J is TRBJ2-6; 7 nucleotides line up with TRBD1. Germline values: CDR1 MNHNY, CDR2 SVGAGI (reference sequence). V was clipped by 5 bases and J by 2 bases; unmatched bases: 9. This CDR3 region has 17 residues. CDR3 bases: TGTGCCAGCAGTCGATCGACAGGGAGAACTGGGGCCAACGTCCTGACTTTC. This codes for CASSRSTGRTGANVLTF.

The CDR3 DNA follows: TGTGCCAGCAGCCAAGTTAGCGGGGTTAGCACAGATACGCAGTATTTT. This codes for CASSQVSGVSTDTQYF. This chain connects TRBV4-2 to TRBJ2-3; 8 positions agree with TRBD2. The ends lost 1 base at V and 0 bases at J; junction bases unmatched: 3. This CDR3 comprises 16 residues. In germline, CDR1 is LGHNA, CDR2 YNFKEQ.

The chain couples TRBV12-5 to TRBJ1-2, with D uncertain. Germline loops: CDR1 LGHNT, CDR2 FRNRAP. CDR3 size: 17 residues. V was pared by 1 base and J by 5 bases, with 20 bases between. The CDR3 is CASGLARLEAGPYGYTF. The CDR3 DNA is TGTGCTAGTGGTTTGGCACGATTGGAGGCAGGCCCTTATGGCTACACCTTC.

This clone has more than one count but fewer than ten. The CDR3 nucleotides are TGTGCCAGCAGCCGGAACCCATCCGGGACCCAGCATTTT. It translates to CASSRNPSGTQHF. This chain joins TRBV4-2 and TRBJ1-5; D is unclear. The V gene lost 4 bases and the J gene lost 11 bases, with 15 bases spanning the gap. The CDR3 loop spans 13 amino acids. Germline CDR1 reads LGHNA; CDR2 reads YNFKEQ.

J is TRBJ1-1 and V is TRBV6-5; D gene ambiguous. Germline values: CDR1 MNHEY, CDR2 SVGAGI. The CDR3 has 15 amino acids. The germline V and J ends were trimmed by 7 bases and 0 bases, with 15 bases remaining between them. CDR3 DNA sequence: TGTGCCAGCAAGACGATCGCGACCGTGAACACTGAAGCTTTCTTT. Translating it yields CASKTIATVNTEAFF.

CDR3 sequence (DNA): TGCGCCAGCAGCCAAGAGGACAGGCGGGGCAATCAGCCCCAGCATTTT. This gives the protein CASSQEDRRGNQPQHF. V gene TRBV4-1 combines with J gene TRBJ1-5, with 7 bases lining up with TRBD1. Germline CDR1 reads MGHRA; CDR2 reads YSYEKL. The J segment lost 2 bases and the V segment lost 0 bases, leaving 4 bases of the junction unmatched. This CDR3 spans 16 amino acids.

This chain joins TRBV5-5 and TRBJ2-7; TRBD2 is a possible D gene (7 bases). Trimming pared 1 base from V and 2 bases from J, leaving 13 bases between. CDR1 is SGHKS, CDR2 YYEKEE, per germline (reference sequence). The CDR3 runs 15 residues. CDR3 region: CASSLNGGLPYEQYF. CDR3 in DNA: TGTGCCAGCAGCTTGAACGGGGGGCTGCCCTACGAGCAGTACTTC.

The chain is built from TRBV2 and TRBJ2-5; D gene ambiguous. The length of the CDR3 is 12 residues. Germline V gives CDR1 SNHLY, CDR2 FYNNEI. The V gene lost 9 bases and the J gene lost 1 base, with 9 bases spanning the gap. The CDR3 spells CASAQFQETQYF. CDR3 nucleotides: TGTGCCAGTGCACAGTTCCAAGAGACCCAGTACTTC. Using reference TRBV2 and TRBJ2-5 for the parts outside the CDR3, the full variable domain is EPEVTQTPSHQVTQMGQEVILRCVPISNHLYFYWYRQILGQKVEFLVSFYNNEISEKSEIFDDQFSVERPDGSNFTLKIRSTKLEDSAMYFCASAQFQETQYFGPGTRLLVL.

The chain has TRBV9 and TRBJ2-2; unclear D gene. The CDR3 is 15 residues long. Trimming shortened V by 0 bases and J by 2 bases, and 8 bases separated the two germline ends. CDR1 and CDR2 (germline): SGDLS, YYNGEE. Here the CDR3 reads CASSVGQINTGELFF. The CDR3 DNA follows: TGTGCCAGCAGCGTAGGCCAGATTAACACCGGGGAGCTGTTTTTT.

The chain links TRBV5-8 to TRBJ1-1; unclear D gene. Trimming shortened V by 2 bases and J by 0 bases, and 8 bases separated the two germline ends. The CDR3 covers 14 residues. CDR1 and CDR2 from the germline V gene are SGHTS and YDEGEE. The CDR3 bases are TGTGCCAGCAGCTTAACCGGGCTGAACACTGAAGCTTTCTTT. It yields the protein CASSLTGLNTEAFF.

This sequence joins TRBV5-1 and TRBJ2-5; D gene ambiguous. V was pared by 0 bases and J by 5 bases, with 8 bases between. From germline, CDR1 is SGHRS and CDR2 YFSETQ. The CDR3 spans 13 residues. The CDR3 DNA reads TGCGCCAGCAGCTTGGGGGGAAAGGAGACCCAGTACTTC. Translating it yields CASSLGGKETQYF.